The 24 T cell receptor beta chains given below trace back to one sample, sequenced in a study of beta chain features in type 1 diabetes. Reverse transcription of all isolated RNA meant that expressed TCRB transcripts were sequenced. Data came from immunoSEQ multiplex PCR; TCRdb stores just in-frame clones and leaves some out. The sample lists hundreds of thousands of clones; 30% were seen once. What was sequenced was naive CD4+ T cells from blood. The receptors come from a man between 18 and 35 years old in good health.

This clone turned up a few times. The chain employs TRBV27 and TRBJ2-3, with D unresolved. V was clipped by 5 bases and J by 2 bases, with 8 bases between them. The CDR3 is 13 amino acids. Germline V CDR1 and CDR2: MNHEY, SMNVEV (reference sequence). The CDR3 reads CASSGLITDTQYF. As DNA, the CDR3 is TGTGCCAGCAGTGGGCTCATCACAGATACGCAGTATTTT.

The chain links TRBV11-2 to TRBJ2-1, with TRBD2 identical over 8 bases. Germline CDR1 SGHAT, CDR2 FQNNGV. J gave up 4 bases and V 1 base, and 6 bases lay outside the gene matches. CDR3 length: 16 residues. As DNA, the CDR3 is TGTGCCAGCAGCTTAGCCCCTAGCGGGCCATACAATGAGCAGTTCTTC. The encoded protein is CASSLAPSGPYNEQFF.

The rearrangement joins TRBV4-2 to TRBJ2-5, with 10 bases identical to TRBD2. This CDR3 contains 16 residues. Per the germline V gene, CDR1 is LGHNA and CDR2 is YNFKEQ. V was pared by 0 bases and J by 3 bases, with 4 bases of the junction left unmatched. The CDR3 nucleotides are TGTGCCAGCAGCCAAGAGGGGCTAGCGGGAGAAGAGACCCAGTACTTC. Protein: CASSQEGLAGEETQYF.

This clone has a handful of counts. V and J are TRBV30 and TRBJ1-1, with 7 nucleotides matching TRBD1. Germline lookup yields CDR1 GTSNPN and CDR2 SVGIG (reference sequence). Losses at the gene ends were 2 bases for V and 12 bases for J; bases not matched to a gene: 9. This CDR3 comprises 12 residues. The CDR3 region is CAWSFQGGWPFF. In DNA, the CDR3 is TGTGCCTGGAGTTTCCAGGGGGGGTGGCCTTTCTTT.

The chain is built from TRBV27 and TRBJ2-7; possible D gene TRBD1, 5 bases. Trimming shortened V by 5 bases and J by 0 bases, and 17 bases separated the two germline ends. The germline V gene encodes CDR1 MNHEY and CDR2 SMNVEV (reference sequence). The CDR3 extends over 16 amino acids. CDR3 protein: CASSPSGRDGSYEQYF. The DNA of the CDR3 is TGTGCCAGCAGTCCATCGGGCAGGGATGGCTCCTACGAGCAGTACTTC.

The rearrangement links TRBV7-2 to TRBJ1-1, with a possible D match to TRBD1 (5 bases). This CDR3 has 16 amino acids. With 4 bases removed from V and 1 base from J, the gap between germline ends came to 16 bases. Germline V gene sequence: CDR1 SGHTA, CDR2 FQGNSA. The CDR3, as DNA: TGTGCCAGCAGCTCCGCAGGGCTTTTGGGGAACACTGAAGCTTTCTTT. The encoded protein is CASSSAGLLGNTEAFF.

The V call is TRBV7-9, the J call TRBJ2-3; D is unresolved. Trimming cost V 4 bases and J 2 bases, with 4 bases left between them. Germline-derived CDR1 and CDR2 are SEHNR and FQNEAQ (reference sequence). The CDR3 runs to 12 residues. This CDR3 reads CASSSPTDTQYF. The CDR3 bases are TGTGCCAGCAGCTCCCCCACAGATACGCAGTATTTT.

The chain carries TRBV6-1 and TRBJ2-1; 7 positions agree with TRBD1. This CDR3 is 16 amino acids long. Germline V CDR1 and CDR2: MNHNS, SASEGT. With V trimmed by 4 bases and J by 3 bases, 9 bases remained unmatched. CDR3 sequence (DNA): TGTGCCAGCAGTGCCCTCTGGGACAGAGGCTACAATGAGCAGTTCTTC. Translated: CASSALWDRGYNEQFF.

V is TRBV7-9 and J is TRBJ2-7; D remains ambiguous. The CDR3 runs 14 residues. Trimming left V 2 bases short and J 7 bases short, with 15 bases between. The V gene's germline CDR1 is SEHNR and CDR2 FQNEAQ (reference sequence). The CDR3 protein is CASSLSAGHREQYF. In DNA, the CDR3 is TGTGCCAGCAGCTTATCGGCCGGGCATAGGGAGCAGTACTTC.

This clone has more than one count but fewer than ten. V is TRBV2 and J is TRBJ2-3; TRBD2 matches at 9 bases. Germline V gene data show CDR1 as SNHLY and CDR2 as FYNNEI. The CDR3 spans 14 residues. Losses at the gene ends were 10 bases for V and 1 base for J; bases not matched to a gene: 6. CDR3 amino acids: CATGAGGGTDTQYF. The DNA for the CDR3 is TGTGCCACCGGAGCGGGAGGCGGCACAGATACGCAGTATTTT. Full variable domain (outside the CDR3, taken from reference TRBV2 and TRBJ2-3): EPEVTQTPSHQVTQMGQEVILRCVPISNHLYFYWYRQILGQKVEFLVSFYNNEISEKSEIFDDQFSVERPDGSNFTLKIRSTKLEDSAMYFCATGAGGGTDTQYFGPGTRLTVL.

The V and J genes are TRBV21-1 and TRBJ2-4. TRBV21-1 constitutes a pseudogene. The CDR3 totals 13 residues. The chain's CDR3 is CASSWVAKNIQYF. In DNA, the CDR3 is TGTGCCAGCAGTTGGGTAGCCAAAAACATTCAGTACTTC.

Points on this clone: Other DNA variants within this sample encode the same CDR3. This chain links TRBV29-1 with TRBJ1-2, with unresolved D. This CDR3 is built from 10 residues. Germline V gene lookup returns CDR1 SQVTM and CDR2 ANQGSEA. Trimming took 0 bases from V and 4 from J, leaving 0 bases between them. The CDR3 loop reads CSVEDYGYTF. The CDR3 DNA reads TGCAGCGTTGAAGACTATGGCTACACCTTC.

The CDR3 reads CASGAASSTDTQYF. The CDR3 bases are TGTGCCAGCGGGGCGGCTTCTAGCACAGATACGCAGTATTTT. This chain connects TRBV7-9 to TRBJ2-3; tentative D call: TRBD1 (5 bases). CDR1 SEHNR and CDR2 FQNEAQ come from the germline V gene (reference sequence). The CDR3 loop spans 14 amino acids. V lost 8 bases, J lost 0 bases, and 12 bases lay in between.

The rearrangement uses TRBV7-2 and TRBJ1-5; D gene unclear. V was trimmed by 5 bases and J by 8 bases, leaving 7 bases between them. CDR1 SGHTA and CDR2 FQGNSA come from the germline V gene. This CDR3 region has 11 residues. The CDR3 sequence: CASSLSKPQHF. DNA for the CDR3: TGTGCCAGCAGCCTCAGTAAGCCCCAGCATTTT.

V usage is TRBV19 and J usage is TRBJ2-1, with D unresolved. The CDR3 consists of 14 residues. Germline V gene data show CDR1 as LNHDA and CDR2 as SQIVND (reference sequence). Deletions cut 3 bases from V and 8 bases from J, with 14 bases between. The CDR3 DNA sequence: TGTGCCAGTAGTATTAGTCTCGTTTCGGATGAGCAGTTCTTC. Translating it yields CASSISLVSDEQFF.

The rearrangement uses TRBV19 and TRBJ2-7, with 14 bases fitting TRBD2. Germline CDR1 LNHDA, CDR2 SQIVND (reference sequence). The V and J ends lost 4 bases and 3 bases, in that order; junction bases with no gene match: 8. The CDR3 is 17 amino acids. The CDR3: CASSTQGGTSGSYEQYF. The CDR3 DNA follows: TGTGCCAGTAGTACCCAAGGTGGGACTAGCGGGAGCTACGAGCAGTACTTC.

This sequence joins TRBV18 and TRBJ2-5; no reliable D call. Germline lookup yields CDR1 KGHSH and CDR2 LQKENI. The length of the CDR3 is 12 residues. V was trimmed by 4 bases and J by 2 bases, leaving 5 bases between them. The CDR3 nucleotides are TGTGCCAGCTCACGACAACAAGAGACCCAGTACTTC. Translated, it gives CASSRQQETQYF.

The V gene is TRBV9, the J gene TRBJ2-1; 9 bases match TRBD2. Germline V lookup: CDR1 SGDLS, CDR2 YYNGEE. The junction had 5 bases not matched to a gene; V was cut back by 0 bases and J by 1 base. The length of the CDR3 is 17 residues. Here the CDR3 reads CASSVVASGTSYNEQFF. The CDR3 nucleotides are TGTGCCAGCAGCGTAGTGGCTAGCGGGACTTCCTACAATGAGCAGTTCTTC.

The V gene is TRBV4-3, the J gene TRBJ2-2; 7 bases align to TRBD2. CDR1 LGHNA and CDR2 YSLEER come from the germline V gene. This CDR3 has 15 residues. Unmatched junction bases numbered 8, after V lost 4 bases and J lost 6 bases. The CDR3 DNA sequence: TGCGCCAGCAGCCTTGCCGGGACTAACCCCGGGGAGCTGTTTTTT. It yields the protein CASSLAGTNPGELFF.

J is TRBJ1-4 and V is TRBV25-1; D might be TRBD1 (5 bases). V lost 7 bases and J lost 7, with 13 bases in between. This CDR3 is built from 13 residues. Per germline, CDR1 MGHDK and CDR2 SYGVNS. The CDR3 bases are TGTGCCAGCACTCGGGAGCAGGGTGAAAAACTGTTTTTT. Its protein is CASTREQGEKLFF. Supplemented by reference TRBV25-1 and TRBJ1-4, the full variable domain reads EADIYQTPRYLVIGTGKKITLECSQTMGHDKMYWYQQDPGMELHLIHYSYGVNSTEKGDLSSESTVSRIRTEHFPLTLESARPSHTSQYLCASTREQGEKLFFGSGTQLSVL.

The rearrangement uses TRBV5-6 and TRBJ2-3; D gene uncertain. The CDR3 loop spans 13 amino acids. Deletions cut 4 bases from V and 0 bases from J, with 6 bases between. Germline lookup yields CDR1 SGHDT and CDR2 YYEEEE. CDR3 nucleotide sequence: TGTGCCAGCAGCCCAACTAGCACAGATACGCAGTATTTT. This translates into CASSPTSTDTQYF.

This chain joins TRBV11-2 and TRBJ2-1; 8 bases align to TRBD1. Germline V lookup: CDR1 SGHAT, CDR2 FQNNGV. Germline trimming cut 3 bases from V and 6 bases from J; bases unmatched to any gene: 4. The CDR3 loop spans 14 amino acids. The CDR3 DNA reads as TGTGCCAGCAGCTTTGGACAGGGTTTCAATGAGCAGTTCTTC. Its protein product is CASSFGQGFNEQFF.

V and J are TRBV2 and TRBJ1-5; D unclear. V was pared by 6 bases and J by 1 base, with 10 bases between. CDR3 length equals 14 residues. Germline CDR1 and CDR2: SNHLY and FYNNEI. CDR3 DNA sequence: TGTGCCAGCAGGGCGGACGGAAGCAATCAGCCCCAGCATTTT. Translation: CASRADGSNQPQHF.

This clone turned up a few times. Other DNA sequences in this specimen translate into the identical CDR3. The genes are TRBV6-5 and TRBJ2-3; maybe TRBD2 (5 bases). The V gene lost 5 bases and the J gene lost 3 bases, with 9 bases spanning the gap. The germline V gene encodes CDR1 MNHEY and CDR2 SVGAGI. CDR3 length: 13 residues. This CDR3 is CASSGPGTDTQYF. Here the CDR3 DNA reads TGTGCCAGCAGTGGACCGGGGACAGATACGCAGTATTTT.